This is a list of T cell receptor beta chains from one sample in a study of blood T cell repertoires in COVID-19. The repertoire was sequenced with immunoSEQ multiplex PCR; TCRdb's copy has only in-frame clones and lacks some. This table holds under 65,000 clones, roughly 90% found once. Sequencing input: peripheral blood. The origin of the receptors is a woman aged 80 or older with COVID-19, enrolled during active disease. The CDR3 runs from the conserved cysteine through the conserved F or W. A D gene is named only where the DNA matches it firmly. A clone size is listed for some rows: how often the clone was seen (once, few, many), or a class if it is expanded.

>-|few|TRBJ2-1|TRBV18
TGTGCCAGCTCACCACCGAGGCAAGGGGTTAATGAGCAGTTCTTC
CASSPPRQGVNEQFF
>-|once|TRBJ1-2|TRBV5-1
TGCGCCAGCAGCTTGCGTTCCCCCAGGGTAGATGGCTACACCTTC
CASSLRSPRVDGYTF
>TRBD1|-|TRBJ1-6|TRBV6-2/TRBV6-3
TGTGCCAGCAGTTCATGGGGACAGTTTACGTCGAGTTCACCCCTCCACTTT
CASSSWGQFTSSSPLHF
>TRBD1|-|TRBJ2-2|TRBV19
TGTGCCAGTGGACAGGGATGGGCACCCGGGGAGCTGTTTTTT
CASGQGWAPGELFF
>-|-|TRBJ1-1|TRBV4-1
TGCGCCAGCAGCCAAGATCGCGGGTACACTGAAGCTTTCTTT
CASSQDRGYTEAFF
>-|-|TRBJ1-2|TRBV9
TGTGCCAGCAGCGACCGCGGCTCGGTCGGGGGCTACACCTTC
CASSDRGSVGGYTF
>-|-|TRBJ2-1|TRBV19
TGTGCCAGTAGTATCCGGAGCGAGCAGTTCTTC
CASSIRSEQFF
>TRBD1|-|TRBJ2-1|TRBV6-6
TGTGCCAGCGCGACAGGGGATGAGCAGTTCTTC
CASATGDEQFF
>TRBD1|few|TRBJ1-3|TRBV11-2
TGTGCCAGCAGCTTAACCCGGGACAGGGTTAGCACCATATATTTT
CASSLTRDRVSTIYF
>-|-|TRBJ1-5|TRBV24-1
TGTGCCACCAGTGAGAGGCACAATCAGCCCCAGCATTTT
CATSERHNQPQHF
>-|-|TRBJ2-1|TRBV9
TGTGCCAGCAGCGTAGGCGGTCAGGGTGAGCAGTTCTTC
CASSVGGQGEQFF
>-|-|TRBJ1-3|TRBV2
TGTGCCAGCAGTGCATCAGGGGTATCTGGAAACACCATATATTTT
CASSASGVSGNTIYF
>TRBD1|-|TRBJ2-2|TRBV2
TGTGCCAGCAATAGGGACAGGAACACCGGGGAGCTGTTTTTT
CASNRDRNTGELFF
>-|-|TRBJ1-2|TRBV5-1
TGCGCCAGCAGCCCCGACCGTCCAGGGAACCCCTATGGCTACACCTTC
CASSPDRPGNPYGYTF
>TRBD2|-|TRBJ2-5|TRBV9
TGTGCCAGCAGTCGCGGACTAGCGGGTCAAGAGACCCAGTACTTC
CASSRGLAGQETQYF
>-|once|TRBJ1-2|TRBV5-6
TGTGCCAGCAGCGCCCCCACAGGCCCCTATTCAAACTATGGCTACACCTTC
CASSAPTGPYSNYGYTF
>-|-|TRBJ1-3|TRBV10-2
TGCGCCAGCAGTGAGCGACAACAGGCGACTGGAAACACCATATATTTT
CASSERQQATGNTIYF
>-|-|TRBJ1-1|TRBV25-1
TGTGCCAGCAGCCGAGAGGGCAGGCCGAACACTGAAGCTTTCTTT
CASSREGRPNTEAFF
>TRBD1|many|TRBJ2-4|TRBV5-1
TGCGCCAGCAGCTTGGCACCCGAGCTGACAGGGGGTCGAGCCAAAAACATTCAGTACTTC
CASSLAPELTGGRAKNIQYF
>-|-|TRBJ2-3|TRBV4-2
TGTGCCAGCAGCCAAGACATCACAGATACGCAGTATTTT
CASSQDITDTQYF
>-|-|TRBJ1-1|TRBV6-5
TGTGCCAGCAGCACGCGGGGAGACACTGAAGCTTTCTTT
CASSTRGDTEAFF
>TRBD1|-|TRBJ2-7|TRBV5-1
TGCGCCAGCAGCTTGGGACAGGGCGGTGGCGAGCAGTACTTC
CASSLGQGGGEQYF
>TRBD1|once|TRBJ1-6|TRBV2
TGTGCCAGCGAGGGACAGGGAAATTCACCCCTCCACTTT
CASEGQGNSPLHF
>TRBD2|-|TRBJ2-3|TRBV18
TGTGCCAGCTCACCGATCCCGGGACTAGCGACCACAGATACGCAGTATTTT
CASSPIPGLATTDTQYF
>TRBD2|-|TRBJ2-1|TRBV27
TGTGCCAGCAGTTCTGGTATCGGGAGGGGCTACAATGAGCAGTTCTTC
CASSSGIGRGYNEQFF
>TRBD1|-|TRBJ1-3|TRBV18
TGTGCCAGCTCAACAGGGGAAGAAAGGTACCATCGTACGAACACCATATATTTT
CASSTGEERYHRTNTIYF
>-|-|TRBJ2-5|TRBV2
TGTGCCAGCAGTCGCGGGGAGACCCAGTACTTC
CASSRGETQYF
>TRBD1|few|TRBJ2-5|TRBV7-9
TGTGCCAGCAGATCGACAGGGTCCTCAGAGACCCAGTACTTC
CASRSTGSSETQYF
>TRBD1|-|TRBJ2-1|TRBV4-1
TGCGCCAGCAGCCAAGTAAAGGGACAGGGCTACAATGAGCAGTTCTTC
CASSQVKGQGYNEQFF
>TRBD1|-|TRBJ1-3|TRBV30
TGTGCCTGGAAGGGACAGGGAATCGGTGGAAACACCATATATTTT
CAWKGQGIGGNTIYF
>-|-|TRBJ2-3|TRBV11-2
TGTGCCAGCAGCTTAGATCGATCTAGAAACGCAGATACGCAGTATTTT
CASSLDRSRNADTQYF
>TRBD2|once|TRBJ2-3|TRBV19
TGTGCCAGTAGTATAGAGGTCGGGGGGGTCTCAGATACGCAGTATTTT
CASSIEVGGVSDTQYF